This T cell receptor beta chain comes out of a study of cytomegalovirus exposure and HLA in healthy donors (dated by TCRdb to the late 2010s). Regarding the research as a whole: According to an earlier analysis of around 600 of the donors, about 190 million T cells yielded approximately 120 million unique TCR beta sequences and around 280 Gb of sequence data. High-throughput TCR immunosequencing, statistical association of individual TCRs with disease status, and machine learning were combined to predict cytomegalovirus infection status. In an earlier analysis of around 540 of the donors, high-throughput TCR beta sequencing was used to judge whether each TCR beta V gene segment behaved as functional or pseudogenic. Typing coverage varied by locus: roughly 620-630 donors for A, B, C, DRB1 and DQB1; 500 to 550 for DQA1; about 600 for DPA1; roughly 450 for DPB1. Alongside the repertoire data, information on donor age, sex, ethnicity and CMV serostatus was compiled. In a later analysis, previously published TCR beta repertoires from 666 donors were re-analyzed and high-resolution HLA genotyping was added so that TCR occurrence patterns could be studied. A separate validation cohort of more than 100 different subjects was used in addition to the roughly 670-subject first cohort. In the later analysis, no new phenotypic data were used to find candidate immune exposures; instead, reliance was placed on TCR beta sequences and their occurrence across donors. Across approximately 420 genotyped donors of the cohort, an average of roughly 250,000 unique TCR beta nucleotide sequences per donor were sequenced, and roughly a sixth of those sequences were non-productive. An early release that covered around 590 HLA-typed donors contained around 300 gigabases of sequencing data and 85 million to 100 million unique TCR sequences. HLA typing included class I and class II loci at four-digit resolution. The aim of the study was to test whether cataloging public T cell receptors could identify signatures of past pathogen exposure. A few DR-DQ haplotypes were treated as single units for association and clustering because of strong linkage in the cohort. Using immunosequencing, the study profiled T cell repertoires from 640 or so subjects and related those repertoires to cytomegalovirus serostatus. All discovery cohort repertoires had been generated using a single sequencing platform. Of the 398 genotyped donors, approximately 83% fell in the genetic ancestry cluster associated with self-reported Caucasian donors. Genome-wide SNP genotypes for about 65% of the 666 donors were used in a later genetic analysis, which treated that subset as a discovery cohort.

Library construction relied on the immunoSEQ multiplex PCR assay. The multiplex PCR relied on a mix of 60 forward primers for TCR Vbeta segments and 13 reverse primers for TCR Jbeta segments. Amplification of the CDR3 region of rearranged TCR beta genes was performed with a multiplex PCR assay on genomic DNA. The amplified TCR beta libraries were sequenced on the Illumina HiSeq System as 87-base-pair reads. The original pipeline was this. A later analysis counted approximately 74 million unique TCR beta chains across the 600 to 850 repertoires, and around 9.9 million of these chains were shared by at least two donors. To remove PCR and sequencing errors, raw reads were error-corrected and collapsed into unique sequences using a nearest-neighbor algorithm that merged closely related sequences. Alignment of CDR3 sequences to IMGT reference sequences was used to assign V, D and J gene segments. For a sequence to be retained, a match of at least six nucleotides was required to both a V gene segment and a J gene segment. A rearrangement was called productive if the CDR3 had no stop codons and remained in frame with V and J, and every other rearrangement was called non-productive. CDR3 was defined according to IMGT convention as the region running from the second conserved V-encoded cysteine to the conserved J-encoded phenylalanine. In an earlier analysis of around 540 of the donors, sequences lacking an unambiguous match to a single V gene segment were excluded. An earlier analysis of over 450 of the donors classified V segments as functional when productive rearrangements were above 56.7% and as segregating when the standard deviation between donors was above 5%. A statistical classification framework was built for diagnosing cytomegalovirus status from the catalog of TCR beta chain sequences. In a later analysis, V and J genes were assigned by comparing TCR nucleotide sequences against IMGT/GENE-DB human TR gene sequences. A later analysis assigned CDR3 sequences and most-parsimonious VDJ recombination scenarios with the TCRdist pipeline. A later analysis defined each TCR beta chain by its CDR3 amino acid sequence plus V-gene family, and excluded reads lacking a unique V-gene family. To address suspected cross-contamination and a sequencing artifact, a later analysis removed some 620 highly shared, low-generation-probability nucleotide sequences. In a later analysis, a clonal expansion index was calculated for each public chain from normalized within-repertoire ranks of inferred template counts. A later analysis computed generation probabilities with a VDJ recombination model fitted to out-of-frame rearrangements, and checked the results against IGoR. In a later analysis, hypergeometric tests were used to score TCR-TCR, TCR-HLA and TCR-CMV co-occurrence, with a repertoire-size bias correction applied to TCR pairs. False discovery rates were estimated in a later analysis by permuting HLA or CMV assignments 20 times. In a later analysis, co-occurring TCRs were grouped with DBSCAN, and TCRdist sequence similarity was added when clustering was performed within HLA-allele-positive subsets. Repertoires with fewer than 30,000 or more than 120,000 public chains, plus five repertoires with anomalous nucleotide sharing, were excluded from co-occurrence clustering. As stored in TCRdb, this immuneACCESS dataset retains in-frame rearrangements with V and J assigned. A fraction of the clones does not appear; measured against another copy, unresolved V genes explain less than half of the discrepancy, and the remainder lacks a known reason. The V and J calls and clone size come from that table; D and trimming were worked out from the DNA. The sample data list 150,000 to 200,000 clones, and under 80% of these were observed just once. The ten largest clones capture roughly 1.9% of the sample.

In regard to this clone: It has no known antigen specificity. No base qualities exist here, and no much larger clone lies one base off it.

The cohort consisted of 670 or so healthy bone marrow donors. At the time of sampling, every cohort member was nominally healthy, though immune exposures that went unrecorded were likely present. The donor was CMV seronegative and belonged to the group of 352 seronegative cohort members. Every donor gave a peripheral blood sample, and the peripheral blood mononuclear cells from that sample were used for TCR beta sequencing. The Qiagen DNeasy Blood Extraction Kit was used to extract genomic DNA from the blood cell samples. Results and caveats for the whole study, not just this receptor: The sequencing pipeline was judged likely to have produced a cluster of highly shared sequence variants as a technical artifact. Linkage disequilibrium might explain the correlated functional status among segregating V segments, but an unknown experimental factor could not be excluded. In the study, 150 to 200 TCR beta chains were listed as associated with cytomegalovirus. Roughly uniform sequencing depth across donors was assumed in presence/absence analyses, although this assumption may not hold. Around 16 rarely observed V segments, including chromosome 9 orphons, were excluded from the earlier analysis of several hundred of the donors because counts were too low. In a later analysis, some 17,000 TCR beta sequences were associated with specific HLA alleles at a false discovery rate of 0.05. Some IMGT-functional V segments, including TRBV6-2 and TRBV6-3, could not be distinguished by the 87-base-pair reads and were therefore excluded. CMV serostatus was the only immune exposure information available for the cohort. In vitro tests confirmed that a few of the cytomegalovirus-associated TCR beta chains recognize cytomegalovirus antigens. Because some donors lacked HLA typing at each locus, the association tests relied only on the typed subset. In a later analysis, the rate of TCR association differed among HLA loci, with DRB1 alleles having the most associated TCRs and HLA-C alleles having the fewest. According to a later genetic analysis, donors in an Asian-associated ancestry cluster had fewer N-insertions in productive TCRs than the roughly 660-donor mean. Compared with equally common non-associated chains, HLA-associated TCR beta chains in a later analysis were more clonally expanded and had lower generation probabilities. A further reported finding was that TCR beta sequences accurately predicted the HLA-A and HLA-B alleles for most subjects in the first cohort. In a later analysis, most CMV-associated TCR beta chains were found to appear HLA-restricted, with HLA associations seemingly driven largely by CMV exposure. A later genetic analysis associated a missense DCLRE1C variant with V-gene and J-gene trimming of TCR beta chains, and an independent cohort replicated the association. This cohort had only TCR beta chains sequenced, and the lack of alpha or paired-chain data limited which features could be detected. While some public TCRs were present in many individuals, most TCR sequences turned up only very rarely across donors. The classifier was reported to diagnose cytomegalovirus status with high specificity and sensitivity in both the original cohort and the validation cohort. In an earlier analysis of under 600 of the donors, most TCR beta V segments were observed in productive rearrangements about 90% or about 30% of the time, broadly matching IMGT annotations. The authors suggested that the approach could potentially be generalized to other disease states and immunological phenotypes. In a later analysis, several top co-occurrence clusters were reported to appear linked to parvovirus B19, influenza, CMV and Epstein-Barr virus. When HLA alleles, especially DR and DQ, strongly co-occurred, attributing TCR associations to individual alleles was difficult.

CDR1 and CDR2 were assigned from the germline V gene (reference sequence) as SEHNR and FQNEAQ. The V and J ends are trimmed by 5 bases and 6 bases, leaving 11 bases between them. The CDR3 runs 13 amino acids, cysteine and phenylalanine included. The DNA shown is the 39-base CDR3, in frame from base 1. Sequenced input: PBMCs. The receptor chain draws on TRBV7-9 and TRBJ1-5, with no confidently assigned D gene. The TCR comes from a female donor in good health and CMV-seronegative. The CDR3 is CASSLRGFQPQHF. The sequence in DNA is TGTGCCAGCAGCCTGCGGGGATTTCAGCCCCAGCATTTT.